Sequencing of this T cell receptor beta chain was carried out in a study of CD8+ T cells in alopecia areata. Turning to the study itself: Those treated were given oral tofacitinib at 5 to 10 mg twice daily.

This CDR3 has 16 residues. From germline, CDR1 is SQVTM and CDR2 ANQGSEA. Trimming took 6 bases from V and 0 from J, leaving 17 bases between them. RNA extraction was followed by reverse transcription into cDNA, which acted as the sequencing template. The repertoire was sequenced with immunoSEQ multiplex PCR; TCRdb's copy has only in-frame clones and lacks some. The table records roughly 250,000 clones, 65% to 70% of them present only once. This TCR derives from a human donor with alopecia areata. The starting material was CD4+ T cells sorted from blood, obtained at week 0. The V and J genes are TRBV29-1 and TRBJ2-2, with a tentative D call TRBD2 (5 bases). CDR3 loop: CSVVKTPGTNTGELFF. The CDR3, as DNA: TGCAGCGTGGTGAAGACACCGGGGACGAACACCGGGGAGCTGTTTTTT.